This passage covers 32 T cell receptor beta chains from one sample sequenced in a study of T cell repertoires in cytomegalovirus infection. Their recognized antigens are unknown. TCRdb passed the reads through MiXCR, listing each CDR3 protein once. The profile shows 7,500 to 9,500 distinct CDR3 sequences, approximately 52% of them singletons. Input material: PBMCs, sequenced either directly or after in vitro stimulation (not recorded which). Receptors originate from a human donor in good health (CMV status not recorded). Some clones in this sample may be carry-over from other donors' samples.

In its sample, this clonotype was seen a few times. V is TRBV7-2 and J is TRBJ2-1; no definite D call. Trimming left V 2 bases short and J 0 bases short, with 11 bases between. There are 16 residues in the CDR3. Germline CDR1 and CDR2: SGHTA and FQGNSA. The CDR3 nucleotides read TGTGCCAGCAGCTTAATAGGGATCAACTCCTACAATGAGCAGTTCTTC. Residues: CASSLIGINSYNEQFF.

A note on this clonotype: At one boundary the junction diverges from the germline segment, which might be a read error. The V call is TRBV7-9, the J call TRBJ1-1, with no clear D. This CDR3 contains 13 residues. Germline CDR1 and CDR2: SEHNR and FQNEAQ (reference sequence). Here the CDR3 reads CASSSTANAEAFF. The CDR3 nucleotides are TGTGCCAGCAGCTCGACTGCGAACGCTGAAGCTTTCTTT. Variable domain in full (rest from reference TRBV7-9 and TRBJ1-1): DTGVSQNPRHKITKRGQNVTFRCDPISEHNRLYWYRQTLGQGPEFLTYFQNEAQLEKSRLLSDRFSAERPKGSFSTLEIQRTEQGDSAMYLCASSSTANAEAFFGQGTRLTVV.

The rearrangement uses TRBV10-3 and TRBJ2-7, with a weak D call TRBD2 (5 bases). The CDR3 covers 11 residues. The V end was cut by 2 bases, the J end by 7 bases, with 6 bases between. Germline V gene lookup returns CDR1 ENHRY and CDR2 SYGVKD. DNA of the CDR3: TGTGCCATCAGTGAGACGGGGGAGCAGTACTTC. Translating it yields CAISETGEQYF.

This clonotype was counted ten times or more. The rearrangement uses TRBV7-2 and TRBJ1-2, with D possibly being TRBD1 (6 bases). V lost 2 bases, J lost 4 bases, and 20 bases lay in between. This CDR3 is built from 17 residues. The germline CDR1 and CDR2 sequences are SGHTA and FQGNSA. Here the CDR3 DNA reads TGTGCCAGCAGCTTAACGGCCTCTTGGACAGCCTCCTATGGCTACACCTTC. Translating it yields CASSLTASWTASYGYTF.

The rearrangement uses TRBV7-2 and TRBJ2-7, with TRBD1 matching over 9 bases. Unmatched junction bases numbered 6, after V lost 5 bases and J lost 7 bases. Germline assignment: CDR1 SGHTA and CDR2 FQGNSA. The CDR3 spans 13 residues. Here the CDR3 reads CASSRGQGGEQYF. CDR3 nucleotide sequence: TGTGCCAGCAGCCGGGGACAGGGAGGTGAGCAGTACTTC.

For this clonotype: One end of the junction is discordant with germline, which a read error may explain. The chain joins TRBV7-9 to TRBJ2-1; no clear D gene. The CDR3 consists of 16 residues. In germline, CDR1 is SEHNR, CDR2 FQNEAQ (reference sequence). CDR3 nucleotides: TGTGCCAGCAGCTTCCGCGACGCGAGCTCCTACAATGAGCAGTTTTTC. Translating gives CASSFRDASSYNEQFF. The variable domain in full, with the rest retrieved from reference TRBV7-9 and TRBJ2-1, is DTGVSQNPRHKITKRGQNVTFRCDPISEHNRLYWYRQTLGQGPEFLTYFQNEAQLEKSRLLSDRFSAERPKGSFSTLEIQRTEQGDSAMYLCASSFRDASSYNEQFFGPGTRLTVL.

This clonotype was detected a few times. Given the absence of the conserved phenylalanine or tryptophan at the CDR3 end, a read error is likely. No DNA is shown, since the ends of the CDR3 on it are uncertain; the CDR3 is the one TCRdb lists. CDR3 in amino acids: CASGGLAGATGNEQLL. The V call is TRBV2, the J call TRBJ2-1; TRBD2 reflects the table's D call only, with no check against the DNA. Germline CDR1 is SNHLY and CDR2 is FYNNEI. Including both end residues, the CDR3 is 16 amino acids long.

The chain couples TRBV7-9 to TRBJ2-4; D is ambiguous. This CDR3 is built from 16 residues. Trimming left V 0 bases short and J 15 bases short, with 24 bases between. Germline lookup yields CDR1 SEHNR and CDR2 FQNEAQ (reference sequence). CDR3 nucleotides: TGTGCCAGCAGCTTAGCCCTGGTGGTAGCCAAACACAGTCCGTACTTC. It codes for CASSLALVVAKHSPYF.

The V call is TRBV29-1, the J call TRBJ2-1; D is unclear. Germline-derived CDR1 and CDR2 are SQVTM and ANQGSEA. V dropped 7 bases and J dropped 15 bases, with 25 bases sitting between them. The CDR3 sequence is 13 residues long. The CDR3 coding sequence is TGCAGCGAAGGAGCCCCAGGCTACAATGAGACGTTCTTC. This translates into CSEGAPGYNETFF.

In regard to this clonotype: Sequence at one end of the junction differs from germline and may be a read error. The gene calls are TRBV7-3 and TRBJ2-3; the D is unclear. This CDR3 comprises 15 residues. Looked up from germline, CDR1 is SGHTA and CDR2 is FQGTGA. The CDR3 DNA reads TGTGCCAGCATCTTAATACCGGGCAGCACAGATACGCAGTATTTT. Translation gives CASILIPGSTDTQYF.

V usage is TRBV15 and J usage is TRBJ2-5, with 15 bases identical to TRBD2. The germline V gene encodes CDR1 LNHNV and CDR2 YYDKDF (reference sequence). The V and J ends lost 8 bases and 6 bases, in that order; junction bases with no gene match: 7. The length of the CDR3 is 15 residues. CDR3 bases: TGTGCCACCTCTGGGACTAGCGGGGGGCCTCAGACCCAGTACTTC. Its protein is CATSGTSGGPQTQYF.

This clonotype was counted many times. The DNA for the CDR3 is TGCGCCAGCAGCCTGGAGGCTAGCGGGAGTACCCACGAGCAGTACTTC. Its translation: CASSLEASGSTHEQYF. This sequence joins TRBV5-1 and TRBJ2-7, with 10 bases that match TRBD2. The CDR3 extends over 16 amino acids. Germline CDR1 and CDR2: SGHRS and YFSETQ. V lost 4 bases to trimming and J lost 5 bases; unmatched junction nucleotides: 12.

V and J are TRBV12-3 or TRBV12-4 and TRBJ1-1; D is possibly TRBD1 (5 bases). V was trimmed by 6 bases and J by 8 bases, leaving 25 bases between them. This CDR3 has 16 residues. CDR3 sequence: CASSLSGSKQVTEAFF. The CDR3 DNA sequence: TGTGCCAGCAGCCTCAGCGGTTCCAAACAGGTCACCGAAGCTTTCTTT.

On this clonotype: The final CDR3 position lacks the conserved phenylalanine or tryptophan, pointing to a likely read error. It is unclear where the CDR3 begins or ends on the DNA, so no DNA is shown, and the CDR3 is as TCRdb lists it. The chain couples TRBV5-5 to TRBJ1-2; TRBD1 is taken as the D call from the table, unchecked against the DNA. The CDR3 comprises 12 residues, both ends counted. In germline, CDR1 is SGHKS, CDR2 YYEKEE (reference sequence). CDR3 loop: CASTWTGWGDTC.

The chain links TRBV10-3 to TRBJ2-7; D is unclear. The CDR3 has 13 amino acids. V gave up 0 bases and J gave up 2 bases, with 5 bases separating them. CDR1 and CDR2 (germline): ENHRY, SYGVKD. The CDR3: CAISESLTYEQYF. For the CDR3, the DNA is TGTGCCATCAGTGAGTCGCTAACCTACGAGCAGTACTTC.

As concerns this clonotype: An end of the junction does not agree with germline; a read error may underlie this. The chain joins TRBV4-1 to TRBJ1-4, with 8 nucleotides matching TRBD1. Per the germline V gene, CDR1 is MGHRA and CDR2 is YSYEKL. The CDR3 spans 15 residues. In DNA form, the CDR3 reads TGTGCCAGCAGCCAAGCTGACAGGGGTAATGAAAAACTGTTTTTT. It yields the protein CASSQADRGNEKLFF.

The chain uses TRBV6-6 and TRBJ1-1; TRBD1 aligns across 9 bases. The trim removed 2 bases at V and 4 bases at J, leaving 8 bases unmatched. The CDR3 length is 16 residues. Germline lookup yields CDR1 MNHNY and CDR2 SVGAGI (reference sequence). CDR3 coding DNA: TGTGCCAGCAGTTACCGGACAGGGGCGGAGGTCACTGAAGCTTTCTTT. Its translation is CASSYRTGAEVTEAFF.

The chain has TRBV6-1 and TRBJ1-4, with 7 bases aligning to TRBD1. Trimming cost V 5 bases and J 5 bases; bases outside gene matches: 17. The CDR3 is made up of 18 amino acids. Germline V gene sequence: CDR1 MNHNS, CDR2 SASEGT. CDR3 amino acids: CASSPAGTARNRNEKLFF. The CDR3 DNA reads TGTGCCAGCAGTCCTGCCGGGACAGCTAGAAATCGGAATGAAAAACTGTTTTTT.

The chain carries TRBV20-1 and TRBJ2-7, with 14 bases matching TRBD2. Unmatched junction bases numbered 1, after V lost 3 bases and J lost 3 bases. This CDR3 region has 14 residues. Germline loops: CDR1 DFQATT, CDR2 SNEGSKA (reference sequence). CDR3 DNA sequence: TGCAGTGCTAGGGGACTAGCGGGAGTCTACGAGCAGTACTTC. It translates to CSARGLAGVYEQYF.

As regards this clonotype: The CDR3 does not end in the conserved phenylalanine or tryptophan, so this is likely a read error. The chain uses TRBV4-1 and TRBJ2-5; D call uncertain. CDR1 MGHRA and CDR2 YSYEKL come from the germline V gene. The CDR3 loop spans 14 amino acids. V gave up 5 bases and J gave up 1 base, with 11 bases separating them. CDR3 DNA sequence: TGCGCCAGCAGCTTGTCCCGCCTCCAAGAGACCCAGTACTTA. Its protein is CASSLSRLQETQYL.

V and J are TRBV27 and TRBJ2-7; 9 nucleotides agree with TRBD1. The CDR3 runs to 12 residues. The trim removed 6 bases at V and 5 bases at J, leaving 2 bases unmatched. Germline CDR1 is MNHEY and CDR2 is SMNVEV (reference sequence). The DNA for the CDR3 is TGTGCCAGCAGACAGGGGGCCAACGAGCAGTACTTC. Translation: CASRQGANEQYF.

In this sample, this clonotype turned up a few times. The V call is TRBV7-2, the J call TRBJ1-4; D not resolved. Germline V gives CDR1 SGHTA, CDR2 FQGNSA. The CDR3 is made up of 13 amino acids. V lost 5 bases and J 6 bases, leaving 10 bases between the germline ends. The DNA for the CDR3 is TGTGCCAGCAGCACCCGGGCTCATGAAAAACTGTTTTTT. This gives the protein CASSTRAHEKLFF.

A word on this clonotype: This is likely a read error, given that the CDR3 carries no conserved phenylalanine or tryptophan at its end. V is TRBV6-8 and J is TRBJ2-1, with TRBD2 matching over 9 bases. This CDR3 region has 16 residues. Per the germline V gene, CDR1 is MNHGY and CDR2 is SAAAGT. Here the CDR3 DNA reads TGTGCCAGCAGTTACTCCAGCGGGGGGTCCTTCAATGAGCAGTTCTTA. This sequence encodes CASSYSSGGSFNEQFL.

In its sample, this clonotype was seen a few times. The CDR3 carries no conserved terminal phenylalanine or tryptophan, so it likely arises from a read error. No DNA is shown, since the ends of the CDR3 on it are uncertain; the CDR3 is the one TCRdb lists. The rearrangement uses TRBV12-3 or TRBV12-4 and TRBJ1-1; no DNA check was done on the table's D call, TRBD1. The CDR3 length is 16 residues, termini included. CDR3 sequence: CASSLRVSKQGNESFL.

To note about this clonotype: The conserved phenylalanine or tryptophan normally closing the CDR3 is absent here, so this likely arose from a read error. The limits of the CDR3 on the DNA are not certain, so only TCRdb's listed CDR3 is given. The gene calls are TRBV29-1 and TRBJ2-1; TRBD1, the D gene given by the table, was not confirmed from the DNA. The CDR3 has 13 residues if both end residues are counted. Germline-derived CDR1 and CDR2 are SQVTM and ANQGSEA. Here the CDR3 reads CSEGAPGYNEQLL.

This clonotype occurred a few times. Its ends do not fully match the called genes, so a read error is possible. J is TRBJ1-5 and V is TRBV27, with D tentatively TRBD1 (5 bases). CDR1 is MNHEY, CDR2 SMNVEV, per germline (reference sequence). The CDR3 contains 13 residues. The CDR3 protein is CDSRAGSGQPPHF. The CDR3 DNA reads TGTGACAGCAGGGCAGGGTCTGGGCAGCCCCCGCATTTT.

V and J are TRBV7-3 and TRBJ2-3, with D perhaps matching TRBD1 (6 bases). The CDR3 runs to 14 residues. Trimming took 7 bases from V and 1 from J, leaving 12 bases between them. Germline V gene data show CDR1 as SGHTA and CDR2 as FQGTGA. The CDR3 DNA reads TGTGCCAGCACGAGTCAGGGGTGCACAGATACGCAGTATTTT. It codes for CASTSQGCTDTQYF.

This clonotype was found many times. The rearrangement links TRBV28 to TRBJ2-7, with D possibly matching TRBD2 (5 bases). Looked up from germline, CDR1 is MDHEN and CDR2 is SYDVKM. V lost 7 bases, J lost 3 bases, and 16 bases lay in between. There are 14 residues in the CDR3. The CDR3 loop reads CASTPTQLDYEQYF. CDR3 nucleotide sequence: TGTGCCAGCACTCCCACCCAACTAGACTACGAGCAGTACTTC.

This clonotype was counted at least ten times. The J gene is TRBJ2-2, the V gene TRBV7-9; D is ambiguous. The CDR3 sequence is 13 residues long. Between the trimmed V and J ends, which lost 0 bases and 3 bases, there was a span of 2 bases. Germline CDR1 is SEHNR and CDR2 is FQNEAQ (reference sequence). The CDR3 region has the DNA TGTGCCAGCAGCTTAGCATACACCGGGGAGCTGTTTTTT. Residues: CASSLAYTGELFF.

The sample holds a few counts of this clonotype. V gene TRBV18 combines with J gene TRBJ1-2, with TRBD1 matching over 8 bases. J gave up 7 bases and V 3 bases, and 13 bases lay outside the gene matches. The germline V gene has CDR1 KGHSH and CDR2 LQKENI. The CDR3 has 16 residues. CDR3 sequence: CASSPGQVVSGVGYTF. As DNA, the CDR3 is TGTGCCAGCTCACCGGGACAGGTGGTGTCAGGTGTTGGCTACACCTTC.

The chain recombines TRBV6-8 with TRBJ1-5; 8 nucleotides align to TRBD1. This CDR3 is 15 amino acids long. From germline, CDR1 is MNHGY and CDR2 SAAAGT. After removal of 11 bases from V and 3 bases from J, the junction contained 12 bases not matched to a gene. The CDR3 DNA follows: TGTGCCCCAGGAGTCCGACAGGGGACCAATCAGCCCCAGCATTTT. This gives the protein CAPGVRQGTNQPQHF.

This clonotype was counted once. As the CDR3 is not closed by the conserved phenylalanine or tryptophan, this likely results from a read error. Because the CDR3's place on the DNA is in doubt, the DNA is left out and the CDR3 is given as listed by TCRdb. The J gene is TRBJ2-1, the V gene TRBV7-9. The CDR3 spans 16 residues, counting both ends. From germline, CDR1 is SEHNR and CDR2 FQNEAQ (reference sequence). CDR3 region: CASSLLGISTYNGKFL.